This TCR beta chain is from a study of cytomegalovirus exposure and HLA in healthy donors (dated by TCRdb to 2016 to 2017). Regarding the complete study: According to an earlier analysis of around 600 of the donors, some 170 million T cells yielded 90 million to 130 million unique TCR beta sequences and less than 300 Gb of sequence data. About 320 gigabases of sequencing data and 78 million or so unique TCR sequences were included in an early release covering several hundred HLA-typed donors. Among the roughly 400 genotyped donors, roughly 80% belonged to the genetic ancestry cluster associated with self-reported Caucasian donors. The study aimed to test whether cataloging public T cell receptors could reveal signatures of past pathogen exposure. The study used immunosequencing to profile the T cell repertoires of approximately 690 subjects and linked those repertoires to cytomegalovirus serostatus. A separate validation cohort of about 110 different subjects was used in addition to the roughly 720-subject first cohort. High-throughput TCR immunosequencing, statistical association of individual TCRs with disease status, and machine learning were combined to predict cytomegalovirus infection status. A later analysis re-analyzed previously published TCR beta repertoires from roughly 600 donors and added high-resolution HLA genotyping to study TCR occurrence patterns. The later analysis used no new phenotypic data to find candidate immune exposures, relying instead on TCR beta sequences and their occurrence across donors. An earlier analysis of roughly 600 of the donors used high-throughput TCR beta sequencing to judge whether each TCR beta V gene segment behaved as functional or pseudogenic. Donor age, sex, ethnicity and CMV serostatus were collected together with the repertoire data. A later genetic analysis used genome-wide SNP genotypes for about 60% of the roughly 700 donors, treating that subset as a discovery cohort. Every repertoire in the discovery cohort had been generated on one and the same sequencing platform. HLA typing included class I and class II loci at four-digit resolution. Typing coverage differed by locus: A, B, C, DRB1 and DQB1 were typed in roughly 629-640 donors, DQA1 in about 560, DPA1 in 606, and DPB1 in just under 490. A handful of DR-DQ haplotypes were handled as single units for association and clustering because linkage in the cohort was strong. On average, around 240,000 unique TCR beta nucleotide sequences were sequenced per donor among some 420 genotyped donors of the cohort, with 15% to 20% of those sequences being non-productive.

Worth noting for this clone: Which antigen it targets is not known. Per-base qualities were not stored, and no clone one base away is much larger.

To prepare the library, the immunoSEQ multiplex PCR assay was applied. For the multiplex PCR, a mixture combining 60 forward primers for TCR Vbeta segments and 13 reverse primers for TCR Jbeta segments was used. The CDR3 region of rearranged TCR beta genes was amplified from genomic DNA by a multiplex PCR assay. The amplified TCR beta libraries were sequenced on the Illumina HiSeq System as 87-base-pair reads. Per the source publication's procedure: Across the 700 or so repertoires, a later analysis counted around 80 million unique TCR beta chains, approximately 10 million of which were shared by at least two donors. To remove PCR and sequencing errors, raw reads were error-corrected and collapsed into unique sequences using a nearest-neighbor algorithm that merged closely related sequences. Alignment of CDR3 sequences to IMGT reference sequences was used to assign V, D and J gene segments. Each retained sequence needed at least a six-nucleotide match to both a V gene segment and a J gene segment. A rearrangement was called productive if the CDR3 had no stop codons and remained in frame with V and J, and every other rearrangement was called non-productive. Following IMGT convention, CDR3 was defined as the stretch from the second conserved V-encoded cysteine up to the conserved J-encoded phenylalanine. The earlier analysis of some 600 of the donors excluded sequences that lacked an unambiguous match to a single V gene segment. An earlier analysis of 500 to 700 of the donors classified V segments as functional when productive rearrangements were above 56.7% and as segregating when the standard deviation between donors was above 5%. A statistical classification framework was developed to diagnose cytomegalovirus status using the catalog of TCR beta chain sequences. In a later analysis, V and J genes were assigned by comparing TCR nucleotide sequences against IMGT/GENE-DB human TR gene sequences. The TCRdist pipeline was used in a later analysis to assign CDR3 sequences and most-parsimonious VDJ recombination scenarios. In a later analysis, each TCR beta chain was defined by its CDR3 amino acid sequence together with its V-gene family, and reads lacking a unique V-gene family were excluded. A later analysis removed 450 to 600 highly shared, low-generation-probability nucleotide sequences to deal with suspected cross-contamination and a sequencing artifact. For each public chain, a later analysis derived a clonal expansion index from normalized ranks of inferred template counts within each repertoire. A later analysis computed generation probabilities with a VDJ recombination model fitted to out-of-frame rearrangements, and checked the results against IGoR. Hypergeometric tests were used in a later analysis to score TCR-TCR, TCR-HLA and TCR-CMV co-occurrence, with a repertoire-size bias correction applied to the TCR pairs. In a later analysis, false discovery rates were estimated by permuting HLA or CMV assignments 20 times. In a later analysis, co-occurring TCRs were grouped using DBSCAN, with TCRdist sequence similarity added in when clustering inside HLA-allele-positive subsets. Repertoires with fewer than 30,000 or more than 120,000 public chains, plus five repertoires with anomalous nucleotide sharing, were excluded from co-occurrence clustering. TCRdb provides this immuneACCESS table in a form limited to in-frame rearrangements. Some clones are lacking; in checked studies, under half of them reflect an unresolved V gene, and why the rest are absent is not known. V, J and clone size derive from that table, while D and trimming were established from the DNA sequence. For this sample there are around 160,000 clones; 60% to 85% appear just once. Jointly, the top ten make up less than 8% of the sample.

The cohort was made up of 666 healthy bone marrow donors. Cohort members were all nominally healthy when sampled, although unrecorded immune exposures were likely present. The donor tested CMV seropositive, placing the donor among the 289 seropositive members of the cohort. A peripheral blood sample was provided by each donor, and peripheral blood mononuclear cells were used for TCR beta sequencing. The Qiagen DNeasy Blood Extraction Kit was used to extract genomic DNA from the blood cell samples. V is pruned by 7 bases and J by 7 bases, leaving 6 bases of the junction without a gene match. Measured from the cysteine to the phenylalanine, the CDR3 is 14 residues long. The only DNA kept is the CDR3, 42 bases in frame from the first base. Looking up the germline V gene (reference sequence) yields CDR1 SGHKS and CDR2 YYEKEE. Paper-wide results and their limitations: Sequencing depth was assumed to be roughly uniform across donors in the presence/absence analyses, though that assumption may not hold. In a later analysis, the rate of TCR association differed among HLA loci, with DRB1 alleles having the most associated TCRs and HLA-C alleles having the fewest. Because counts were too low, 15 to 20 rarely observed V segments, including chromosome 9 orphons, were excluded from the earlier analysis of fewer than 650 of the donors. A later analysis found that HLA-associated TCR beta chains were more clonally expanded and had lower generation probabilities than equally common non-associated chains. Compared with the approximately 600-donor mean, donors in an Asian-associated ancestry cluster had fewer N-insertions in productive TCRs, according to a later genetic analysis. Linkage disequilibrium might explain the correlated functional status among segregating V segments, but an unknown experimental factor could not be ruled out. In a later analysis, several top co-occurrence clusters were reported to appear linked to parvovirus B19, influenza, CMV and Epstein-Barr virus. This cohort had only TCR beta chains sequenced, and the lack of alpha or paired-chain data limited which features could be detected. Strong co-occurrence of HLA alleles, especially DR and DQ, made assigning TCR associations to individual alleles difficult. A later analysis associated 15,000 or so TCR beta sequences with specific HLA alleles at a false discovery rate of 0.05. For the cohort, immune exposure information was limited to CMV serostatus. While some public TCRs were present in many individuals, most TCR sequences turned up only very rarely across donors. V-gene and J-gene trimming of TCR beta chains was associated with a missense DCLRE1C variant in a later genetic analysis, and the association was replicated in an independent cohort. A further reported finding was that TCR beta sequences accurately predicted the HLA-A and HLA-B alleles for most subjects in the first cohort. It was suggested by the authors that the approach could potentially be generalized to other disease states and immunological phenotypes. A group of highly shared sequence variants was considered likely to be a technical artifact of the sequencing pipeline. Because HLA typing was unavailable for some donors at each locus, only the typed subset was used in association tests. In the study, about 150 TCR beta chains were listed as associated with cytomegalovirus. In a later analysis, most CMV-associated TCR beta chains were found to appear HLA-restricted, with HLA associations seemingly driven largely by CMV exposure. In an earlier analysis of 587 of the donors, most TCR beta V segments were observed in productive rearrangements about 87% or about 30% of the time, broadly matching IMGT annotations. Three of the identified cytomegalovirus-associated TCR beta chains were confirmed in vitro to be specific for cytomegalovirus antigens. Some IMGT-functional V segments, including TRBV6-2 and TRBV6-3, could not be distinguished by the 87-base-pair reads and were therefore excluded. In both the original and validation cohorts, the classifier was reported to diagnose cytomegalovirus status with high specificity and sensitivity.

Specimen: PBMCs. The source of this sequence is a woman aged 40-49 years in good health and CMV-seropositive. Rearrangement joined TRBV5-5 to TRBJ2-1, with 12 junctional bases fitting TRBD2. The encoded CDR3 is CASHLAGGQNEQFF. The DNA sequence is TGTGCCAGCCACCTAGCGGGGGGGCAAAATGAGCAGTTCTTC.